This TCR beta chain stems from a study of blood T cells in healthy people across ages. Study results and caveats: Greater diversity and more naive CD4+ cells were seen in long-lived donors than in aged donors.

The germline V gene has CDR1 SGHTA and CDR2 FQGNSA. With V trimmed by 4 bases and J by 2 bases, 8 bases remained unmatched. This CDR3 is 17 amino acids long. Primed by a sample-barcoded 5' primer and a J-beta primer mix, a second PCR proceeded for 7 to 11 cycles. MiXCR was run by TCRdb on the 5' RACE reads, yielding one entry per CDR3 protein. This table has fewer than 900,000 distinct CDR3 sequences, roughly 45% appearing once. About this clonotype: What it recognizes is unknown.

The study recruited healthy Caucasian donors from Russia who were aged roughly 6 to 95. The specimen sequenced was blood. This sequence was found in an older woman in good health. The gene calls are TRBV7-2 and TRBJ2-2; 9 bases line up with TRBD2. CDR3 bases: TGTGCCAGCAGCTCATCCGGGACTAGCCTTAACACCGGGGAGCTGTTTTTT. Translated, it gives CASSSSGTSLNTGELFF. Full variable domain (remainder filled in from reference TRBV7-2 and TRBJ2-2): GAGVSQSPSNKVTEKGKDVELRCDPISGHTALYWYRQSLGQGLEFLIYFQGNSAPDKSGLPSDRFSAERTGGSVSTLTIQRTQQEDSAVYLCASSSSGTSLNTGELFFGEGSRLTVL.